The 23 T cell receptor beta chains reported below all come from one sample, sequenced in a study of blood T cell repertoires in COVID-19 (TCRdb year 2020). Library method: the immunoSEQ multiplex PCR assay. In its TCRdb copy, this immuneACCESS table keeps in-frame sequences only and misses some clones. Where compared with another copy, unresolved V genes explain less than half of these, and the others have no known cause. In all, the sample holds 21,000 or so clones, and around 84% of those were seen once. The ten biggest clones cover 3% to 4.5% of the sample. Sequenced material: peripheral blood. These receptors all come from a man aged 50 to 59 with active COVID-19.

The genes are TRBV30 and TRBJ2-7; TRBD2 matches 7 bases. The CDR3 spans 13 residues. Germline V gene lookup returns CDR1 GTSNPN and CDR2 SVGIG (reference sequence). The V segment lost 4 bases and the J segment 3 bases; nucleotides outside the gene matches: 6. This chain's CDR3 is CAWTGGGVYEQYF. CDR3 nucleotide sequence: TGTGCCTGGACGGGTGGGGGGGTCTACGAGCAGTACTTC.

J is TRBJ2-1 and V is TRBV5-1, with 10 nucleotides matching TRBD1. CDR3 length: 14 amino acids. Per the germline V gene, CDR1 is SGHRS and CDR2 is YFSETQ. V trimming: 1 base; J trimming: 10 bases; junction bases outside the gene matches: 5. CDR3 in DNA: TGCGCCAGCAGCTTGCGACAGGGGGCGGGGGAGCAGTTCTTC. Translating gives CASSLRQGAGEQFF. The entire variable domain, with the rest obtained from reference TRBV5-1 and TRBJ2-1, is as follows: KAGVTQTPRYLIKTRGQQVTLSCSPISGHRSVSWYQQTPGQGLQFLFEYFSETQRNKGNFPGRFSGRQFSNSRSEMNVSTLELGDSALYLCASSLRQGAGEQFFGPGTRLTVL.

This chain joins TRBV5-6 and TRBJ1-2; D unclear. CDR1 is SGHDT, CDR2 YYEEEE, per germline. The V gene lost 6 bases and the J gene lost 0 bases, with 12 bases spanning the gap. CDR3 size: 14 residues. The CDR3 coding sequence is TGTGCCAGCATCCAAATCGGGTCTAACTATGGCTACACCTTC. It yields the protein CASIQIGSNYGYTF.

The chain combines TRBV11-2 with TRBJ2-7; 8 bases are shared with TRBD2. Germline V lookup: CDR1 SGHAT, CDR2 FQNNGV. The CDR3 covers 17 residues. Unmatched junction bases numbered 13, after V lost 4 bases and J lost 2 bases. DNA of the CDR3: TGTGCCAGCAGCTCCCTCCACAGCGGGGGTGTTCCCTACGAGCAGTACTTC. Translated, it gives CASSSLHSGGVPYEQYF.

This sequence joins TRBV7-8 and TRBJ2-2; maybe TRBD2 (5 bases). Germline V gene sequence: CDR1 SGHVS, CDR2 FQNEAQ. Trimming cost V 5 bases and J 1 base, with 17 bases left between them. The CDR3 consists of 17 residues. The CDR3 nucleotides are TGTGCCAGCAGCCCGGGGAGAACTAAGAAGAACACCGGGGAGCTGTTTTTT. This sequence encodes CASSPGRTKKNTGELFF.

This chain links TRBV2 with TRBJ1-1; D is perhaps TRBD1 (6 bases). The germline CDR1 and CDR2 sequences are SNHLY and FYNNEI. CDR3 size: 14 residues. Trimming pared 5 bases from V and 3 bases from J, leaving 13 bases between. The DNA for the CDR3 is TGTGCCAGCAGTATTCAGGGGTATGACACTGAAGCTTTCTTT. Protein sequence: CASSIQGYDTEAFF.

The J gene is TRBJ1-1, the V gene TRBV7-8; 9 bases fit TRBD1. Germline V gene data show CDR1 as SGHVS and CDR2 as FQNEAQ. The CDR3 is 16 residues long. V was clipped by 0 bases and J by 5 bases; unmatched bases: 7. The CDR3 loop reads CASSLARTGERTEAFF. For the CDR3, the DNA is TGTGCCAGCAGCTTAGCCAGGACAGGGGAGAGGACTGAAGCTTTCTTT.

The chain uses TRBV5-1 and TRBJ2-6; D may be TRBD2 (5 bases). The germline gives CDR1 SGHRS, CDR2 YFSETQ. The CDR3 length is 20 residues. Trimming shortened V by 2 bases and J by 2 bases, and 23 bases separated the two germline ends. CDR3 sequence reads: CASSFRLDFFHQAGANVLTF. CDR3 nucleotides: TGCGCCAGCAGCTTCCGATTGGACTTTTTTCATCAAGCTGGGGCCAACGTCCTGACTTTC.

CDR3 sequence (DNA): TGTGCCAGCAGTTCGGACTGGTCGGGCAATCAGCCCCAGCATTTT. As protein: CASSSDWSGNQPQHF. The chain recombines TRBV27 with TRBJ1-5, with D hard to call. The CDR3 consists of 15 residues. Germline CDR1 MNHEY, CDR2 SMNVEV (reference sequence). V was clipped by 4 bases and J by 2 bases, with 12 bases between them.

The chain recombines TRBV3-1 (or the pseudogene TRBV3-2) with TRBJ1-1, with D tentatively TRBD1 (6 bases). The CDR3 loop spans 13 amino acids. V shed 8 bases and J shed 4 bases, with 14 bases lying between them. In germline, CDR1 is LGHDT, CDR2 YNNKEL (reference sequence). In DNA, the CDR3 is TGTGCCAGCGCTCCAGGGGATGGCACTGAAGCTTTCTTT. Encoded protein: CASAPGDGTEAFF.

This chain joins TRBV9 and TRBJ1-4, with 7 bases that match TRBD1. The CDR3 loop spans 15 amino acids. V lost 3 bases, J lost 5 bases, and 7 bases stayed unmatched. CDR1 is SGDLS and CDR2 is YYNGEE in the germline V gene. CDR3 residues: CASSATTGFNEKLFF. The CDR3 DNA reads TGTGCCAGCAGCGCAACGACAGGGTTCAATGAAAAACTGTTTTTT.

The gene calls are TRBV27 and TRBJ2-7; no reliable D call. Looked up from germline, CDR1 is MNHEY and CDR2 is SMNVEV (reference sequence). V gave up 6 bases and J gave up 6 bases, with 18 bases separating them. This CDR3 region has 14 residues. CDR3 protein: CASSPLAQNIEQYF. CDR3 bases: TGTGCCAGCAGCCCCCTCGCCCAGAACATCGAGCAGTACTTC.

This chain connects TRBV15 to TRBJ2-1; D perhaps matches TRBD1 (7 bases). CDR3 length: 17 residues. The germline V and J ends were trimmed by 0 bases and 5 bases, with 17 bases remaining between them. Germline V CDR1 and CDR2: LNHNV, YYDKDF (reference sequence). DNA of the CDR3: TGTGCCACCAGCAGAGATCAGGGGGGAATCAGCGACAATGAGCAGTTCTTC. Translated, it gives CATSRDQGGISDNEQFF. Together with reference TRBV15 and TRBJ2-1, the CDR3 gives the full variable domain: DAMVIQNPRYQVTQFGKPVTLSCSQTLNHNVMYWYQQKSSQAPKLLFHYYDKDFNNEADTPDNFQSRRPNTSFCFLDIRSPGLGDTAMYLCATSRDQGGISDNEQFFGPGTRLTVL.

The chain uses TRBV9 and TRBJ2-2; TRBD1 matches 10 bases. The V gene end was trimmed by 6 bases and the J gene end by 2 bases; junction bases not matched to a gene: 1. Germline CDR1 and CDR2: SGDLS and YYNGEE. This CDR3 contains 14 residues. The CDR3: CASMTGGNTGELFF. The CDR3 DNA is TGTGCCAGCATGACAGGGGGCAACACCGGGGAGCTGTTTTTT.

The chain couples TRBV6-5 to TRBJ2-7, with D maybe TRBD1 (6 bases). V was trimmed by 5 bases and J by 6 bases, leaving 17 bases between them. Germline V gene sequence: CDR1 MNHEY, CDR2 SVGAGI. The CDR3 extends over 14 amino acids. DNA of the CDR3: TGTGCCAGCAGTCCAACAGGGACCCTCGGCGAGCAGTACTTC. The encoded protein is CASSPTGTLGEQYF.

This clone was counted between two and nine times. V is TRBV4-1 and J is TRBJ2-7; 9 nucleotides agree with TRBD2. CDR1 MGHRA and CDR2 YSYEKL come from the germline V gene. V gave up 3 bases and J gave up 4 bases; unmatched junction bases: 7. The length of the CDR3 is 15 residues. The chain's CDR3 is CASSHGLARTYEQYF. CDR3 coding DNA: TGCGCCAGCAGCCACGGACTAGCGCGAACGTACGAGCAGTACTTC.

In DNA form, the CDR3 reads TGTGCCAGCAGCGGCGCGAGCTTGGAGACCCAGTACTTC. Amino acids: CASSGASLETQYF. The chain links TRBV9 to TRBJ2-5, with D unresolved. This CDR3 spans 13 amino acids. Trimming removed 3 bases from V and 5 bases from J, with 11 bases in between. From germline, CDR1 is SGDLS and CDR2 YYNGEE.

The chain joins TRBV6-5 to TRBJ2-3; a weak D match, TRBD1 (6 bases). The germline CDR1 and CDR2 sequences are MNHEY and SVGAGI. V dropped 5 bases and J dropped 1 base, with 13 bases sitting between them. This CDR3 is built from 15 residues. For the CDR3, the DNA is TGTGCCAGCAGTCCCAGGGGTATGGGCACAGATACGCAGTATTTT. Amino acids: CASSPRGMGTDTQYF.

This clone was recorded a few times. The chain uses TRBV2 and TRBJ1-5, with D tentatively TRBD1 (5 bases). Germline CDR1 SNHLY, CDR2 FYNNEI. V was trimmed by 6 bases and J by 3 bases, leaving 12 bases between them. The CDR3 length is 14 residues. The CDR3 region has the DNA TGTGCCAGCAGGGAACAGGTTACCAATCAGCCCCAGCATTTT. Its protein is CASREQVTNQPQHF. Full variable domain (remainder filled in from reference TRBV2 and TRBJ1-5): EPEVTQTPSHQVTQMGQEVILRCVPISNHLYFYWYRQILGQKVEFLVSFYNNEISEKSEIFDDQFSVERPDGSNFTLKIRSTKLEDSAMYFCASREQVTNQPQHFGDGTRLSIL.

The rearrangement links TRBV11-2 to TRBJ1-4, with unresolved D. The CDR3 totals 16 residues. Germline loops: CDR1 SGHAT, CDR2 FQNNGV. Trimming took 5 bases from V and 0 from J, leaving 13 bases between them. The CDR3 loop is CASSPRRDATNEKLFF. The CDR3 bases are TGTGCCAGCAGCCCCCGGAGAGACGCAACTAATGAAAAACTGTTTTTT.

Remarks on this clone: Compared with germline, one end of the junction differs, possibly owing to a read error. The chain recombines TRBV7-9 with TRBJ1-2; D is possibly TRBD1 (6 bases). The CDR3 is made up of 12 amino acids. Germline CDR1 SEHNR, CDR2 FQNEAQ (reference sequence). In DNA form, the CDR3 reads TGTGCCAGCAGCTTAGGAGCAGGGGCGCGGTCCTTC. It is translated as CASSLGAGARSF.

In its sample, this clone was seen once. The CDR3: CASSLGPGTGANYGYTF. CDR3 nucleotides: TGTGCCAGCAGCTTAGGCCCCGGGACAGGGGCTAACTATGGCTACACCTTC. The rearrangement joins TRBV11-2 to TRBJ1-2, with TRBD1 matching 10 bases. Germline-derived CDR1 and CDR2 are SGHAT and FQNNGV. The V and J ends lost 1 base and 0 bases, in that order; junction bases with no gene match: 5. This CDR3 region has 17 residues.

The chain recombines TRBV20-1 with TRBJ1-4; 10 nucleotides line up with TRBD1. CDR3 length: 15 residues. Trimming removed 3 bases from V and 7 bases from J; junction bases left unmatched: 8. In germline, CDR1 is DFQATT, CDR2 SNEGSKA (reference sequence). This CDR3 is CSASIGTGAGEKLFF. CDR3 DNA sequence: TGCAGTGCTAGTATTGGGACAGGGGCGGGTGAAAAACTGTTTTTT.